This T cell receptor beta chain was recovered during a study of T cell responses to AZD1222 COVID-19 vaccine. Study observations and caveats: Recipients of AZD1222 seropositive at baseline numbered only 5 to 7. Repertoires in all cases were sampled only once the peak T cell response had passed.

Profiling relied on immunoSEQ multiplex PCR, and the TCRdb table lists in-frame clones only, not all of them. The data show 110,000 to 150,000 clones, 85% to 95% seen once. About this clone itself: The antigen is unknown. Other nucleotide sequences in the sample specify the same CDR3.

The sequence came from an adult who had recovered from COVID-19. The source material was peripheral blood, sampled after recovery from COVID-19.

CDR3 residues: CASSLQGSYEQYF. DNA of the CDR3: TGCGCCAGCAGCTTACAGGGGTCCTACGAGCAGTACTTC. The V gene is TRBV5-1, the J gene TRBJ2-7; 7 bases map to TRBD1. CDR3 length equals 13 residues. The V gene end was trimmed by 2 bases and the J gene end by 1 base; junction bases not matched to a gene: 0. In germline, CDR1 is SGHRS, CDR2 YFSETQ.